The rows below give T cell receptor beta chains drawn from one sample of a study of blood T cell repertoires in COVID-19. Repertoires were generated with immunoSEQ multiplex PCR, while TCRdb's copy carries only in-frame clones and drops some. The sample holds around 26,000 clones, around nine tenths seen once. The sample consisted of peripheral blood. These receptors were taken from a human donor with active COVID-19. The donor label of this sample is uncertain. Each CDR3 is given with its conserved first and last residue. The order of the fields is clone size, V gene, D gene, J gene, CDR3 protein, CDR3 DNA. D genes are given only for firm matches. Clone size appears in some rows only: once, few, many, or a class for an expanded clone.

>-|TRBV7-9|TRBD1|TRBJ1-3
CASSQGATIYF
TGTGCCAGCAGCCAGGGGGCCACCATATATTTT
>once|TRBV3-1/TRBV3-2|-|TRBJ2-7
CASSGTRFEQYF
TGTGCCAGCAGCGGCACGAGGTTCGAGCAGTACTTC
>-|TRBV9|TRBD2|TRBJ2-5
CASSVGGRDSETQYF
TGTGCCAGCAGCGTAGGCGGGAGAGATTCAGAGACCCAGTACTTC
>-|TRBV27|-|TRBJ1-6
CASKTFSYNSPLHF
TGTGCCAGCAAGACTTTCTCCTATAATTCACCCCTCCACTTT
>-|TRBV19|TRBD1|TRBJ2-1
CASSRDVTVSGGLEHNEQFF
TGTGCCAGTAGTAGGGACGTGACGGTGTCAGGGGGCTTGGAACACAATGAGCAGTTCTTC
>-|TRBV24-1|TRBD1|TRBJ1-1
CATSDLRGLSTEAFF
TGTGCCACCAGTGATTTGAGGGGGCTAAGCACTGAAGCTTTCTTT
>-|TRBV5-8|TRBD1|TRBJ2-1
CASSLGDRYYNEQFF
TGTGCCAGCAGCTTGGGGGACAGGTACTACAATGAGCAGTTCTTC
>-|TRBV11-3|TRBD1|TRBJ2-5
CASSSLGQTGTETQYF
TGTGCCAGCAGCTCCTTAGGCCAGACAGGGACCGAGACCCAGTACTTC
>-|TRBV7-9|-|TRBJ2-5
CASRRGGPETQYF
TGTGCCAGCAGACGAGGGGGTCCAGAGACCCAGTACTTC
>-|TRBV7-8|-|TRBJ1-1
CASSSTRVNTEAFF
TGTGCCAGCAGCTCCACCAGGGTTAACACTGAAGCTTTCTTT
>-|TRBV7-3|TRBD2|TRBJ2-7
CASSLTASGGEQYF
TGTGCCAGCAGCTTAACCGCTTCGGGGGGCGAGCAGTACTTC
>-|TRBV11-1|TRBD1|TRBJ2-7
CASSTNPGQGRYEQYF
TGTGCCAGCAGCACTAATCCGGGACAGGGACGCTACGAGCAGTACTTC
>medium-sized|TRBV19|-|TRBJ1-5
CASSIALPIQGQPQHF
TGTGCCAGTAGTATAGCCCTCCCCATCCAGGGTCAGCCCCAGCATTTT
>-|TRBV7-9|TRBD2|TRBJ2-7
CASSLLAGAYEQYF
TGTGCCAGCAGCTTACTAGCGGGGGCCTACGAGCAGTACTTC
>-|TRBV7-2|-|TRBJ2-3
CASSLAVAGVTDTQYF
TGTGCCAGCAGCTTAGCGGTTGCCGGGGTCACAGATACGCAGTATTTT
>-|TRBV3-1/TRBV3-2|TRBD2|TRBJ2-3
CASSQSPGLAGGDTQYF
TGTGCCAGCAGCCAATCTCCGGGACTAGCGGGAGGGGATACGCAGTATTTT